Listed here are 3 T cell receptor beta chains from one sample, sequenced in a study of T cell responses to AZD1222 COVID-19 vaccine. Method: immunoSEQ multiplex PCR; TCRdb's copy keeps in-frame clones and lacks some. This sample has 120,000 or so clones, with 85% to 90% found just once. The source was peripheral blood, collected on day 0 of MenACWY control vaccination. The receptors here all came from an adult in good health.

This clone was counted a few times. The chain combines TRBV21-1 with TRBJ2-2; the table assigns TRBD2, which was not confirmed against the DNA. TRBV21-1 is assigned pseudogene status. The CDR3 length is 19 residues. The CDR3 DNA follows: TGTGCCAGCAGCAAAAAAAGGTGGGAGCGGGAGGGAAAAATCGGGGAGCTGTTTTTT. Translation: CASSKKRWEREGKIGELFF.

The chain joins TRBV7-9 to TRBJ1-4; 7 bases line up with TRBD1. J gave up 8 bases and V 4 bases, and 10 bases lay outside the gene matches. The CDR3 spans 15 residues. Germline V gene data show CDR1 as SEHNR and CDR2 as FQNEAQ (reference sequence). The CDR3 DNA reads TGTGCCAGCAGCTCCGACAGGGCCTTGCGCGAAAAACTGTTTTTT. This codes for CASSSDRALREKLFF.

This sequence joins TRBV7-2 and TRBJ2-7; 10 positions agree with TRBD2. CDR3 size: 14 residues. Trimming removed 1 base from V and 4 bases from J; junction bases left unmatched: 1. Germline V CDR1 and CDR2: SGHTA, FQGNSA. The CDR3 loop reads CASSLGLAGYEQYF. The CDR3 region has the DNA TGTGCCAGCAGCTTAGGACTAGCGGGTTACGAGCAGTACTTC.